The subject of this entry is one T cell receptor beta chain. These data originate in a study of blood T cell repertoires in COVID-19. Germline assignment: CDR1 SQVTM and CDR2 ANQGSEA. The V and J ends lost 4 bases and 2 bases respectively, with 8 bases between them. This CDR3 has 12 amino acids. Sequencing used immunoSEQ multiplex PCR; TCRdb keeps in-frame clones, though not all of them. The sample gives 250,000 to 300,000 clones, around 82% of which show up once; 5.7% is in the top ten. The chain joins TRBV29-1 to TRBJ1-1; TRBD1 is a possible D gene (6 bases). Material: peripheral blood. This receptor was identified in an older man with acute or convalescent COVID-19. The CDR3 here is CSVVRGNTEAFF. CDR3 coding DNA: TGCAGCGTTGTCAGGGGTAACACTGAAGCTTTCTTT.